The T cell receptor beta chain described here comes from a study of tissue T cells after allogeneic stem cell transplantation. Points from the study as a whole: Few T cell clones were shared across patients, but motif clusters showed tissue-specific shared signatures. Some tissue clones might be persisting host cells; their alloreactivity or antigen specificity was not determined. TCR repertoires tracked anatomic similarity, regardless of disease or transplant status.

Assay: immunoSEQ multiplex PCR; the TCRdb copy retains only in-frame clones and omits some. The data contain fewer than 30,000 clones, roughly 85% of them singletons. CDR3 size: 15 residues. The V gene lost 0 bases and the J gene lost 7 bases, with 16 bases spanning the gap. Germline assignment: CDR1 LNHNV and CDR2 YYDKDF (reference sequence). About this clone: Its matching antigen is unknown.

This chain joins TRBV15 and TRBJ2-7; D remains ambiguous. The specimen was blood, collected before transplantation. The clonotype was recovered from a woman between 18 and 50 years old who later had graft-versus-host disease after an allogeneic stem cell transplant. The CDR3 coding sequence is TGTGCCACCAGCAGAGACCCGGACCCCGGCGATGAGCAGTACTTC. Protein product: CATSRDPDPGDEQYF.